This T cell receptor beta chain was profiled in a study of radiotherapy plus CTLA-4 blockade in lung cancer. Study-level results: After radiotherapy and ipilimumab, tumor-derived clones expanded in peripheral blood. Among reported predictors of response, early blood T cell clone dynamics with interferon-beta performed best.

Comments on this clone: The target antigen is unknown.

CDR3 length equals 15 residues. Trimming stripped 7 bases from V and 0 bases from J, with 13 bases between. Germline-derived CDR1 and CDR2 are SGHVS and FQNEAQ. Assay: immunoSEQ multiplex PCR; the TCRdb copy retains only in-frame clones and omits some. The sample carries about 49,000 clones, approximately 81% recorded once. Sequencing used peripheral blood, obtained from a patient treated with radiotherapy plus ipilimumab. This chain connects TRBV7-8 to TRBJ2-1; D is perhaps TRBD2 (5 bases). This clonotype was obtained from a human donor with non-small cell lung cancer whose response to radiotherapy plus ipilimumab could not be evaluated. CDR3 sequence reads: CASKDGLNSYNEQFF. For the CDR3, the DNA is TGTGCCAGCAAGGACGGACTGAACTCCTACAATGAGCAGTTCTTC.